This T cell receptor beta chain was found in a study of shared clonotypes between healthy human individuals. Details on this clone: Its antigen remains unknown.

Overall study results and limits: Rarefaction gave evidence that sorted-subset sequencing remained incomplete despite large depth. Some naive CD4 clonotypes, around 4.7%, turned up in common across several donors.

Germline V gene sequence: CDR1 SGHRS, CDR2 YFSETQ. The CDR3 totals 17 residues. Trimming removed 4 bases from V and 4 bases from J; junction bases left unmatched: 7. The repertoire was sequenced with immunoSEQ multiplex PCR; TCRdb's copy has only in-frame clones and lacks some. The table lists around 340,000 clones, 73% of them singletons. The chain joins TRBV5-1 to TRBJ2-3; 15 nucleotides align to TRBD2. Sequenced input: memory CD4+ T cells sorted from blood. Noted subset: CD45RA-negative fraction. This receptor was obtained from a man in his thirties or forties in good health. In DNA, the CDR3 is TGCGCCAGCAGCCTTGGACTAGCGGGAGGGAACGCAGATACGCAGTATTTT. It is translated as CASSLGLAGGNADTQYF.